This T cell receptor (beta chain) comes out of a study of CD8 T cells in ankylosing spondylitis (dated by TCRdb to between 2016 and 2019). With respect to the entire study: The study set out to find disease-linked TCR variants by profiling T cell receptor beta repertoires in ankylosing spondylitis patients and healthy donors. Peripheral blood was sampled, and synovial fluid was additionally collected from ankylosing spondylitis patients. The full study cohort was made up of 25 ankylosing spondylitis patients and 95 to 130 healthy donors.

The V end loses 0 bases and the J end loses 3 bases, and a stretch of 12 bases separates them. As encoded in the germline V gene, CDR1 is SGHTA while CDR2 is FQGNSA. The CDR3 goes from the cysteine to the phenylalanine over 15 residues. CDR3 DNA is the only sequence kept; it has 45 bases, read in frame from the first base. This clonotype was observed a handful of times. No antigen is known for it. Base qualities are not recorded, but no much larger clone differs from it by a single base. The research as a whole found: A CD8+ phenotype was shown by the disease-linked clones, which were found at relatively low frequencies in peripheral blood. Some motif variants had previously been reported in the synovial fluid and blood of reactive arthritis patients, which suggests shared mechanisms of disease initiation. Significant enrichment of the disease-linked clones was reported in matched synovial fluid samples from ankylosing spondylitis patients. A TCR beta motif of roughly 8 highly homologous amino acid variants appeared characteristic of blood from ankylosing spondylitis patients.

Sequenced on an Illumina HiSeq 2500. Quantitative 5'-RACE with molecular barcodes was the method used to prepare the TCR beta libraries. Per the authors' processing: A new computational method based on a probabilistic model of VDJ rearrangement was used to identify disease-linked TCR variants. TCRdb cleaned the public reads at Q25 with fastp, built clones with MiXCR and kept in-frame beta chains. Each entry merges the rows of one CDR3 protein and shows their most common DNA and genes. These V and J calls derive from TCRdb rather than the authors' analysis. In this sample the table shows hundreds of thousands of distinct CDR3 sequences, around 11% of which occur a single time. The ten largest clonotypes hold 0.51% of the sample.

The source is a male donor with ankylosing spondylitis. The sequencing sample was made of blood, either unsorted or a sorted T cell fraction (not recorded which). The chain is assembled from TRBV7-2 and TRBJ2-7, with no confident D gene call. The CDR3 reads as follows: CASSLAGDHNYEQYF. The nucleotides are TGTGCCAGCAGCTTAGCTGGAGACCATAACTACGAGCAGTACTTC.